A single sample gave rise to the 23 T cell receptor beta chains below, sequenced in a study of radiotherapy plus CTLA-4 blockade in lung cancer (dated by TCRdb to between 2017 and 2018). Receptor amplification or capture employed the immunoSEQ multiplex PCR assay. TCRdb limited this immuneACCESS table to in-frame rearrangements with V and J called. A share of clones is missing; checked studies link under half to unresolved V genes, and the rest is unexplained. Present in this sample are around 53,000 clones, roughly 90% of which were seen just once. The ten most abundant clones make up 15% to 20% of the sample. Here the sequenced sample was peripheral blood, taken from a patient treated with radiotherapy plus ipilimumab. These receptor sequences come from a human donor with non-small cell lung cancer that progressed on radiotherapy plus ipilimumab. Some clones in this sample may be carry-over from other donors' samples.

This clone has just a few counts. This chain uses TRBV6-1 with TRBJ2-1; 9 nucleotides line up with TRBD1. The trim removed 4 bases at V and 1 base at J, leaving 11 bases unmatched. Germline loops: CDR1 MNHNS, CDR2 SASEGT. The CDR3 contains 18 residues. The CDR3 bases are TGTGCCAGCAGTGCGTACGGGACAGGGATGGTGTCCTACAATGAGCAGTTCTTC. This gives the protein CASSAYGTGMVSYNEQFF.

The V and J genes are TRBV4-2 and TRBJ1-3, with a tentative D call TRBD1 (6 bases). Germline V gene sequence: CDR1 LGHNA, CDR2 YNFKEQ. The CDR3 length is 17 residues. V was cut by 4 bases and J by 0 bases, with 16 bases left in between. The CDR3 bases are TGTGCCAGCAGCCGCCTCGGGACGGACAGCTCTGGAAACACCATATATTTT. Translated: CASSRLGTDSSGNTIYF.

The CDR3 spells CASSDRTSSPDTQYF. DNA of the CDR3: TGTGCCAGCAGCGATCGGACTAGTAGCCCAGATACGCAGTATTTT. The chain carries TRBV11-3 and TRBJ2-3, with 7 bases identical to TRBD2. V shed 5 bases, J shed 4 bases, and the junction held 9 bases outside the gene matches. CDR1 is SGHNT and CDR2 is YENEEA in the germline V gene. The CDR3 extends over 15 amino acids.

The genes are TRBV13 and TRBJ2-1, with 11 bases that match TRBD2. V lost 5 bases and J lost 4; bases outside the gene matches: 19. The CDR3 sequence is 20 residues long. In germline, CDR1 is PRHDT, CDR2 FYEKMQ (reference sequence). CDR3 protein: CASSIRDRDLAGGPYNEQFF. The CDR3 DNA reads TGTGCCAGCAGCATCCGGGACAGGGACTTAGCGGGAGGGCCTTACAATGAGCAGTTCTTC.

The chain employs TRBV30 and TRBJ2-1, with 8 bases identical to TRBD2. CDR1 and CDR2 (germline): GTSNPN, SVGIG (reference sequence). Losses at the gene ends were 0 bases for V and 8 bases for J; bases not matched to a gene: 12. The CDR3 contains 16 residues. The DNA for the CDR3 is TGTGCCTGGAGTGTCGGGTCCCTCCGGGGGGGATATGAGCAGTTCTTC. This gives the protein CAWSVGSLRGGYEQFF.

This sequence joins TRBV30 and TRBJ1-2; TRBD1 matches 11 bases. V gave up 6 bases and J gave up 4 bases; unmatched junction bases: 10. This CDR3 has 15 residues. From germline, CDR1 is GTSNPN and CDR2 SVGIG (reference sequence). CDR3 in DNA: TGTGCCTGCTTTGGACAGGGGGCGCGAGGCTATGGCTACACCTTC. Translated: CACFGQGARGYGYTF.

This rearrangement joins TRBV7-2 to TRBJ1-2, with 7 nucleotides matching TRBD1. J was trimmed by 4 bases and V by 3 bases; bases with no gene match: 2. The CDR3 runs 13 residues. CDR1 and CDR2 (germline): SGHTA, FQGNSA. The CDR3 DNA sequence: TGTGCCAGCAGCTTCGGACAGGTCTATGGCTACACCTTC. Translated, it gives CASSFGQVYGYTF.

This clone was detected once. This chain uses TRBV19 with TRBJ2-3, with TRBD2 identical over 14 bases. CDR3 length: 18 amino acids. V was pared by 3 bases and J by 4 bases, with 9 bases of the junction left unmatched. From germline, CDR1 is LNHDA and CDR2 SQIVND (reference sequence). The CDR3 region has the DNA TGTGCCAGTAGTATTGTGCTGACTAGCGGGGGGGCATCAGATACGCAGTATTTT. Encoded protein: CASSIVLTSGGASDTQYF.

The chain employs TRBV2 and TRBJ2-2; 14 bases line up with TRBD2. Germline V gene sequence: CDR1 SNHLY, CDR2 FYNNEI. CDR3 length: 18 residues. Unmatched junction bases numbered 8, after V lost 7 bases and J lost 1 base. CDR3 region: CASTRGTSGGQNTGELFF. CDR3 DNA: TGTGCCAGCACCCGGGGGACTAGCGGGGGCCAGAACACCGGGGAGCTGTTTTTT.

There are a few counts of this clone. The chain's CDR3 is CASSHGTSGSYEQYF. CDR3 in DNA: TGTGCCAGCAGCCACGGGACTAGCGGATCCTACGAGCAGTACTTC. The chain has TRBV9 and TRBJ2-7; 11 bases are a match to TRBD2. The germline CDR1 and CDR2 sequences are SGDLS and YYNGEE. The CDR3 is made up of 15 amino acids. The V and J ends lost 4 bases and 1 base, in that order; junction bases with no gene match: 4.

The chain couples TRBV6-6 to TRBJ2-1; 8 bases are shared with TRBD1. The CDR3 sequence is 14 residues long. The ends lost 2 bases at V and 8 bases at J; junction bases unmatched: 5. Germline loops: CDR1 MNHNY, CDR2 SVGAGI (reference sequence). This CDR3 is CASSYGQGGDEQFF. As DNA, the CDR3 is TGTGCCAGCAGTTACGGACAGGGTGGAGATGAGCAGTTCTTC.

This clone has just a few counts. The chain has TRBV4-1 and TRBJ1-2, with 9 bases fitting TRBD1. V shed 3 bases and J 8 bases; nucleotides not matched to a gene: 10. Germline V gene sequence: CDR1 MGHRA, CDR2 YSYEKL. This CDR3 is built from 15 residues. This CDR3 reads CASSHSGQGIGGYTF. CDR3 in DNA: TGCGCCAGCAGCCATTCGGGACAGGGAATCGGGGGCTACACCTTC.

The chain combines TRBV5-1 with TRBJ2-1; D ambiguous. The CDR3 length is 16 residues. The V and J ends lost 0 bases and 8 bases respectively, with 18 bases between them. Germline V lookup: CDR1 SGHRS, CDR2 YFSETQ. DNA for the CDR3: TGCGCCAGCAGCTTGGGCTTTCCGGCTAGTTCAGATGAGCAGTTCTTC. The encoded protein is CASSLGFPASSDEQFF.

V usage is TRBV30 and J usage is TRBJ2-7; a weak D match, TRBD2 (5 bases). Germline V gene lookup returns CDR1 GTSNPN and CDR2 SVGIG (reference sequence). The V and J ends lost 4 bases and 7 bases respectively, with 20 bases between them. The CDR3 is 14 residues long. The CDR3 DNA reads TGTGCCTGGACTTCCGGGATCTCCAGGTGGGAGCAGTACTTC. This gives the protein CAWTSGISRWEQYF.

The chain joins TRBV11-3 to TRBJ2-3, with 10 bases lining up with TRBD1. The CDR3 extends over 14 amino acids. V lost 6 bases and J lost 6; bases outside the gene matches: 6. CDR1 is SGHNT, CDR2 YENEEA, per germline. CDR3 bases: TGTGCCAGCAGTCCGGACAGGGGGGTGGATACGCAGTATTTT. Encoded protein: CASSPDRGVDTQYF. Complete variable domain (other parts from reference TRBV11-3 and TRBJ2-3): EAGVVQSPRYKIIEKKQPVAFWCNPISGHNTLYWYLQNLGQGPELLIRYENEEAVDDSQLPKDRFSAERLKGVDSTLKIQPAELGDSAVYLCASSPDRGVDTQYFGPGTRLTVL.

The chain links TRBV15 to TRBJ1-1; D remains ambiguous. V lost 0 bases and J lost 3, with 11 bases in between. In germline, CDR1 is LNHNV, CDR2 YYDKDF (reference sequence). This CDR3 has 15 amino acids. The CDR3 here is CATSRDFEVDTEAFF. CDR3 nucleotides: TGTGCCACCAGCAGAGATTTCGAGGTTGACACTGAAGCTTTCTTT.

This clone was seen just once. The rearrangement links TRBV7-2 to TRBJ2-7; 8 bases fit TRBD2. Germline V CDR1 and CDR2: SGHTA, FQGNSA. The CDR3 length is 16 residues. V lost 4 bases and J lost 1; bases outside the gene matches: 9. The CDR3 nucleotides are TGTGCCAGCAGCTCTCCCGAGACTAGCGTTTCCTACGAGCAGTACTTC. It encodes CASSSPETSVSYEQYF.

The chain has TRBV9 and TRBJ2-3; possible D gene TRBD2, 5 bases. Per the germline V gene, CDR1 is SGDLS and CDR2 is YYNGEE. This CDR3 spans 16 amino acids. Trimming took 0 bases from V and 1 from J, leaving 12 bases between them. The DNA of the CDR3 is TGTGCCAGCAGCGTAGATGGGAGTTGGGGCACAGATACGCAGTATTTT. Protein product: CASSVDGSWGTDTQYF.

The J gene is TRBJ2-3, the V gene TRBV4-3, with D maybe TRBD1 (7 bases). Germline V gene sequence: CDR1 LGHNA, CDR2 YSLEER. The CDR3 runs to 16 residues. The V end lost 0 bases, the J end lost 4 bases, and 14 bases lay between the germline ends. The CDR3: CASSQDRGQGADTQYF. The CDR3 DNA reads as TGCGCCAGCAGCCAAGATCGGGGGCAGGGGGCAGATACGCAGTATTTT.

The chain joins TRBV10-3 to TRBJ2-5; D gene uncertain. This CDR3 has 13 residues. Per germline, CDR1 ENHRY and CDR2 SYGVKD. The ends were cut back, 6 bases at V and 5 bases at J, with 13 bases in the middle. The CDR3, as DNA: TGTGCCATCAGGACAAGTGGGCTGGAGACCCAGTACTTC. This codes for CAIRTSGLETQYF.

The rearrangement joins TRBV9 to TRBJ2-7, with 8 bases aligning to TRBD2. This CDR3 spans 16 amino acids. After removal of 4 bases from V and 6 bases from J, the junction contained 15 bases not matched to a gene. Germline V CDR1 and CDR2: SGDLS, YYNGEE. DNA of the CDR3: TGTGCCAGCAGCTCTTCGGCGGGAGGTCCCCAGGGCGAGCAGTACTTC. It translates to CASSSSAGGPQGEQYF.

The rearrangement joins TRBV27 to TRBJ2-7; D perhaps matches TRBD1 (5 bases). The V and J ends lost 2 bases and 3 bases respectively, with 14 bases between them. Germline V CDR1 and CDR2: MNHEY, SMNVEV (reference sequence). This CDR3 has 15 amino acids. This chain's CDR3 is CASSLKETAIYEQYF. The CDR3 DNA sequence: TGTGCCAGCAGTTTAAAAGAGACAGCTATCTACGAGCAGTACTTC.

The rearrangement joins TRBV4-1 to TRBJ1-1; 8 positions match TRBD1. The CDR3 has 15 residues. Trimming at V came to 3 bases and at J to 3 bases, leaving 6 bases not matched to a gene. Germline V CDR1 and CDR2: MGHRA, YSYEKL. This CDR3 is CASSHNRGADTEAFF. CDR3 in DNA: TGCGCCAGCAGCCATAACAGGGGGGCGGACACTGAAGCTTTCTTT.